This T cell receptor beta chain was sequenced in a study of shared clonotypes between healthy human individuals. CDR3 size: 17 residues. Per the germline V gene, CDR1 is SGHTA and CDR2 is FQGTGA. The trim removed 2 bases at V and 1 base at J, leaving 7 bases unmatched. Only in-frame clones appear in the TCRdb table, and some are missing; sequencing was by immunoSEQ multiplex PCR. This table holds 2 million to 2.5 million clones, 80% to 95% found once. Donors had no recently reported acute infections or vaccinations and were HIV-negative. The chain links TRBV7-3 to TRBJ2-1; 8 bases fit TRBD2. The source of this sequence is a man aged 18 to 30 in good health. Some clones in this sample may be carry-over from other donors' samples. What was sequenced was naive CD4+ T cells from PBMCs. Stated subset: CD45RA+ positively selected. Here the CDR3 reads CASSLLPGGPSYNEQFF. Written as DNA, the CDR3 is TGTGCCAGCAGCTTATTACCGGGAGGGCCTTCCTACAATGAGCAGTTCTTC. Based on the CDR3 plus reference TRBV7-3 and TRBJ2-1, the full variable domain is GAGVSQTPSNKVTEKGKYVELRCDPISGHTALYWYRQSLGQGPEFLIYFQGTGAADDSGLPNDRFFAVRPEGSVSTLKIQRTERGDSAVYLCASSLLPGGPSYNEQFFGPGTRLTVL.